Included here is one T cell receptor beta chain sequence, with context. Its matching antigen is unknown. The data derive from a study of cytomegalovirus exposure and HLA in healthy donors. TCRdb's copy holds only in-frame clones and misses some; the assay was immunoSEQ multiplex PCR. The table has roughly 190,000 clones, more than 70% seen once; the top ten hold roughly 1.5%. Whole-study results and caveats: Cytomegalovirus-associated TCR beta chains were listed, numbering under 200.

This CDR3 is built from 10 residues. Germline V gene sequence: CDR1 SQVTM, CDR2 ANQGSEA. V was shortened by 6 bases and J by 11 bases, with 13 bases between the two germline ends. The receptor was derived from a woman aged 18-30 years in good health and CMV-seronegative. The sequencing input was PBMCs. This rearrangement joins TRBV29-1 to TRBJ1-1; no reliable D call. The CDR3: CSVNIRGAFF. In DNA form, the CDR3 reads TGCAGCGTGAACATCCGAGGGGCTTTCTTT.